Here is one T cell receptor (beta chain) with its context. Its antigen remains unknown. This sample is part of a study of CD4+ T cells in melanoma. Study-level findings and limits: A reported correlation linked neoantigen-specific CD4+ T cells to CD8+, macrophage and B cell function.

V was clipped by 3 bases and J by 1 base; unmatched bases: 12. The CDR3 consists of 18 residues. CDR1 LNHDA and CDR2 SQIVND come from the germline V gene (reference sequence). Clones were sequenced by immunoSEQ multiplex PCR, and TCRdb holds only the in-frame ones, with some missing. The table has some 21,000 clones, roughly four fifths seen once; the top ten hold about 4%. Material for sequencing was cells from a culture (not recorded whether cultured in vitro). The clonotype originates from a human donor with melanoma. The chain recombines TRBV19 with TRBJ2-4, with 7 bases that match TRBD2. CDR3 amino acids: CASSIGGESWRAKNIQYF. DNA of the CDR3: TGTGCCAGTAGTATTGGGGGGGAGTCCTGGCGGGCCAAAAACATTCAGTACTTC. Full variable domain (rest looked up from reference TRBV19 and TRBJ2-4): DGGITQSPKYLFRKEGQNVTLSCEQNLNHDAMYWYRQDPGQGLRLIYYSQIVNDFQKGDIAEGYSVSREKKESFPLTVTSAQKNPTAFYLCASSIGGESWRAKNIQYFGAGTRLSVL.